Below, one T cell receptor beta chain is given with its context. There are 13 residues in the CDR3. Germline lookup yields CDR1 GTSNPN and CDR2 SVGIG (reference sequence). Trimming took off 4 bases at V and 1 base at J, with 10 bases between the two ends. These data originate in a study of spatial heterogeneity in lung cancer. The time point denotes: blood at routine non-recurrence follow-up after resection. Sequencing covered unsorted whole RNA taken from tumor, nontumor lung or frozen PBMC. A distinct unique molecular identifier was carried by each TCR cDNA molecule. In TCRdb, the 5' RACE reads were re-called with MiXCR into one record per CDR3 protein. The sample lists 100,000 to 120,000 distinct CDR3 sequences, 9.5% to 14% occurring once.

The material sequenced was PBMCs, taken at follow-up. This receptor was identified in a female donor with early-stage non-small cell lung cancer. The V and J genes are TRBV30 and TRBJ1-1; D is ambiguous. The CDR3 coding sequence is TGTGCCTGGAAGGAGTTTAGGAACACTGAAGCTTTCTTT. Its protein product is CAWKEFRNTEAFF.